The rows below give T cell receptor beta chains drawn from one sample of a study of cytomegalovirus exposure and HLA in healthy donors. Sequenced by immunoSEQ multiplex PCR; TCRdb stores in-frame clones only, minus some. This sample has 120,000 to 150,000 clones, with approximately 80% found just once. Source material: PBMCs. Receptors originate from a male donor in good health and CMV-seronegative. Each CDR3 is given with its conserved first and last residue. The order of the fields is D gene, V gene, J gene, clone size, CDR3 length, CDR3 DNA, CDR3 protein. D genes are given only for firm matches. Clone size is stated in some rows and not others, as once, few, many or a class when expanded.

.	TRBV4-2	TRBJ1-2	few	15	TGTGCCAGCAGCCAAGAATCGGGGGGGCCGGGTGGCTACACCTTC	CASSQESGGPGGYTF
.	TRBV7-9	TRBJ2-7	.	15	TGTGCCAGCAGCCATTGGGACTCAGACTCCTACGAGCAGTACTTC	CASSHWDSDSYEQYF
TRBD1	TRBV2	TRBJ1-2	.	16	TGTGCCAGCAGTGACCCTTTCCCGGGACAGGGAGGTGGCTACACCTTC	CASSDPFPGQGGGYTF
.	TRBV19	TRBJ1-1	once	13	TGTGCCAGTCGCTACCGGGAGAACACTGAAGCTTTCTTT	CASRYRENTEAFF
.	TRBV15	TRBJ2-1	.	16	TGTGCCACCAGCAGAGATGGGGGCCGGCTTTACAATGAGCAGTTCTTC	CATSRDGGRLYNEQFF
TRBD1	TRBV5-6	TRBJ1-2	once	13	TGTGCCAGCAGCTTGGGACAGGGGCATGGCTACACCTTC	CASSLGQGHGYTF
TRBD2	TRBV4-3	TRBJ2-2	.	17	TGCGCCAGCAGCCAAGGACCCCGGCGGGAGTACACCGGGGAGCTGTTTTTT	CASSQGPRREYTGELFF
.	TRBV21-1	TRBJ1-2	many	15	TGTGCCAGCAGCAAAGCATCCAGGGTATATTGTGGCTACACCTTC	CASSKASRVYCGYTF
.	TRBV19	TRBJ1-2	once	11	TGTGCCAGTTGGGGGGTGGAAGGCTACACCTTC	CASWGVEGYTF
TRBD2	TRBV11-2	TRBJ2-3	few	16	TGTGCCAGCAGCCCTCGACTAGCGGGAGGAGGGGATACGCAGTATTTT	CASSPRLAGGGDTQYF
TRBD2	TRBV30	TRBJ2-3	.	17	TGTGCCTGGAGTAAACTAGCGGGAGGGGGGAGCACAGATACGCAGTATTTT	CAWSKLAGGGSTDTQYF
TRBD2	TRBV4-3	TRBJ2-5	few	15	TGCGCCAGCAGCCAAGGGTCCGGGGGGACAGAGACCCAGTACTTC	CASSQGSGGTETQYF
TRBD1	TRBV28	TRBJ2-4	.	17	TGTGCCAGCAGTTTGCCCACTACAGGGGGCCTACAAAACATTCAGTACTTC	CASSLPTTGGLQNIQYF
TRBD2	TRBV6-1	TRBJ2-1	few	15	TGTGCCAGCGTGATGAGACTAGCGGGAGGACATGAGCAGTTCTTC	CASVMRLAGGHEQFF
TRBD1	TRBV5-4	TRBJ2-7	.	14	TGTGCCAGCAGCTCTCCGGGACAGCACTACGAGCAGTACTTC	CASSSPGQHYEQYF
TRBD2	TRBV2	TRBJ2-5	.	13	TGTGCCAGCAGACTAGCGGAGGAAGGGACCCAGTACTTC	CASRLAEEGTQYF
.	TRBV14	TRBJ2-1	.	12	TGTGCCAGCAGCCAACGGACGGGAGTGACGTTCTTC	CASSQRTGVTFF
.	TRBV19	TRBJ2-2	.	14	TGTGCCAGTAGTGTAGGGGGAGAAGCCGGGGAGCTGTTTTTT	CASSVGGEAGELFF
TRBD1	TRBV19	TRBJ1-5	.	16	TGTGCAACTGGGGACAGGGGGGCTTTGGGCAATCAGCCCCAGCATTTT	CATGDRGALGNQPQHF
.	TRBV11-3	TRBJ2-1	once	16	TGTGCCAGCAGCTTAGTTTACCTACCACCCTACAATGAGCAGTTCTTC	CASSLVYLPPYNEQFF
TRBD1	TRBV6-6	TRBJ2-2	.	16	TGTGCCAGCAGTTACTCGAACAGGGGGCGGACCGGGGAGCTGTTTTTT	CASSYSNRGRTGELFF
TRBD1	TRBV7-8	TRBJ1-1	.	15	TGTGCCAGCAGCTCCCTCGGGGACAGACGAACTGAAGCTTTCTTT	CASSSLGDRRTEAFF
.	TRBV6-5	TRBJ1-1	.	16	TGTGCCAGCAGTTACTATGGGCCCCCGATGAACACTGAAGCTTTCTTT	CASSYYGPPMNTEAFF
.	TRBV7-2	TRBJ2-3	few	14	TGTGCCAGCAGCCCGACAGTGTCCACAGATACGCAGTATTTT	CASSPTVSTDTQYF
TRBD2	TRBV13	TRBJ2-7	.	19	TGTGCCAGCAGCTTCACCCCCGTGGCCACTAGCGGGAGTCTCGACGAGCAGTACTTC	CASSFTPVATSGSLDEQYF
TRBD2	TRBV7-2	TRBJ2-5	.	15	TGTGCCAGCAGCTATCCAGCGGGAGGGCGAGAGACCCAGTACTTC	CASSYPAGGRETQYF
.	TRBV4-1	TRBJ2-5	.	15	TGCGCCAGCAGCCAAGATCCGGCAGGCCAAGAGACCCAGTACTTC	CASSQDPAGQETQYF
.	TRBV5-1	TRBJ2-1	.	14	TGCGCCAGCAGCTTGCCGCCCCGGGACAATGAGCAGTTCTTC	CASSLPPRDNEQFF
.	TRBV7-9	TRBJ2-5	.	13	TGTGCCAGCAGCTTGAGTATTCAAGAGACCCAGTACTTC	CASSLSIQETQYF
.	TRBV9	TRBJ1-2	once	15	TGTGCCAGCAGCGCGTCCACGACACCCTACTATGGCTACACCTTC	CASSASTTPYYGYTF
TRBD2	TRBV19	TRBJ2-1	.	14	TGTGCCAGTAAAGTAGCGGGAGGGCCCAATGAGCAGTTCTTC	CASKVAGGPNEQFF
TRBD2	TRBV18	TRBJ2-7	.	15	TGTGCCAGCTCACCAACTAGCGGCCGCGTTTACGAGCAGTACTTC	CASSPTSGRVYEQYF
.	TRBV7-2	TRBJ2-1	.	12	TGTGCCAGCAGCTTAGATAGCAATGAGCAGTTCTTC	CASSLDSNEQFF
TRBD1	TRBV6-5	TRBJ2-3	.	15	TGTGCCAGCAGCCCAGACAGGGGGCAAGGGGATACGCAGTATTTT	CASSPDRGQGDTQYF
.	TRBV4-1	TRBJ2-7	.	14	TGCGCCAGCAGCCAATCCCCAGAATTCTACGAGCAGTACTTC	CASSQSPEFYEQYF
.	TRBV28	TRBJ2-6	.	15	TGTGCCAGCAGTTTGCGGGGAACTGGGGCCAACGTCCTGACTTTC	CASSLRGTGANVLTF
TRBD2	TRBV6-1	TRBJ2-3	.	15	TGTGCCAGCAGTGGGCCTAGCGGGAGATCAGATACGCAGTATTTT	CASSGPSGRSDTQYF
.	TRBV28	TRBJ1-1	few	13	TGTGCCAGCAAGAGAGGCGCGAACACTGAAGCTTTCTTT	CASKRGANTEAFF
.	TRBV18	TRBJ1-5	.	13	TGTGCCAGCCGTGACGGGGAGAATCAGCCCCAGCATTTT	CASRDGENQPQHF
.	TRBV5-1	TRBJ2-1	.	16	TGCGCCAGCAGCTCGCTGACAGTCTCCCTAGATAATGAGCAGTTCTTC	CASSSLTVSLDNEQFF
TRBD2	TRBV13	TRBJ2-1	.	16	TGTGCCAGCAGCTCCGGGGGACTAGCGGGAGGCAATGAGCAGTTCTTC	CASSSGGLAGGNEQFF
TRBD1	TRBV9	TRBJ2-7	.	15	TGTGCCAGCAGCGTAGGGCCGGACAGGGTATACGAGCAGTACTTC	CASSVGPDRVYEQYF
TRBD1	TRBV9	TRBJ2-7	.	15	TGTGCCAGCAGCGCCACAGGGGACCTCCCGACCGAGCAGTACTTC	CASSATGDLPTEQYF
.	TRBV7-6	TRBJ2-1	.	17	TGTGCCAGCAGCTTAGACATGGCCATTTACTACTACAATGAGCAGTTCTTC	CASSLDMAIYYYNEQFF
TRBD1	TRBV6-5	TRBJ2-7	.	14	TGTGCCAGCACGTGGGACAGGGGGGCCTACGAGCAGTACTTC	CASTWDRGAYEQYF
.	TRBV29-1	TRBJ1-1	.	15	TGCAGCGTTGAAGATCTTGACAGACTGAACACTGAAGCTTTCTTT	CSVEDLDRLNTEAFF
TRBD2	TRBV7-8	TRBJ2-5	.	15	TGTGCCAGCAGCCCACGGGAGGGGTACCAAGAGACCCAGTACTTC	CASSPREGYQETQYF
TRBD2	TRBV27	TRBJ2-1	.	14	TGTGCCAGCAGGTTGGGACTAGTCAACAATGAGCAGTTCTTC	CASRLGLVNNEQFF
.	TRBV19	TRBJ1-4	.	14	TGTGCCAGCACCACTGGGCTCCCTAATGAAAAACTGTTTTTT	CASTTGLPNEKLFF
.	TRBV19	TRBJ1-5	few	16	TGTGCCAGTACTGGAATGGGAGGGCCATTTAATCAGCCCCAGCATTTT	CASTGMGGPFNQPQHF
.	TRBV4-1	TRBJ2-7	.	13	TGCGCCAGCAGCCAAGCCAACTCCTACGAGCAGTACTTC	CASSQANSYEQYF
.	TRBV19	TRBJ2-1	.	12	TGTGCCAGTAGTGAGGCCCCCGAAGAGCAGTTCTTC	CASSEAPEEQFF
.	TRBV4-3	TRBJ2-3	.	15	TGCGCCAGCAGCCAAGCCCCTTCACTCACAGATACGCAGTATTTT	CASSQAPSLTDTQYF
.	TRBV19	TRBJ2-2	.	17	TGTGCCAGTAGTATTGGAGGGAATGGACTGGAGGGGGGGGAGCTGTTTTTT	CASSIGGNGLEGGELFF
.	TRBV15	TRBJ2-3	.	15	TGTGCCACCAGCAGGCGGGACTGGGGCACAGATACGCAGTATTTT	CATSRRDWGTDTQYF